This T cell receptor beta chain was profiled in a study of shared clonotypes between healthy human individuals. Overall study context: The cohort comprised a couple of women and three men. Their ages spanned 18 to 49 years.

This CDR3 has 16 amino acids. The V end was cut by 3 bases, the J end by 1 base, with 13 bases between. Germline lookup yields CDR1 SGHVS and CDR2 FQNEAQ. The table came from immunoSEQ multiplex PCR; TCRdb's copy has only in-frame clones and leaves some out. The sample includes 90,000 to 100,000 clones, over 40% of them seen just once. The material sequenced was PBMCs. The sequence came from a woman aged 40-49 years in good health. Some clones in this sample may be carry-over from other donors' samples. This chain links TRBV7-8 with TRBJ1-3; TRBD1 is a possible D gene (5 bases). CDR3 amino acids: CASSFITGGSGNTIYF. CDR3 sequence (DNA): TGTGCCAGCAGCTTCATCACAGGCGGTTCTGGAAACACCATATATTTT.